Shown below are 32 T cell receptor beta chains from a single sample sequenced in a study of graft-versus-host responses after intestinal transplantation. These receptors' targets are unknown. Repertoires were generated with immunoSEQ multiplex PCR, while TCRdb's copy carries only in-frame clones and drops some. The sample lists more than 100,000 clones, roughly 93% seen once, with more than 0.9% in the top ten. The specimen comprised unstimulated CD8+ T cells sorted from spleen or lymph node cells, sampled before intestinal transplant. These receptors all stem from a human donor who received an intestinal transplant.

The gene calls are TRBV7-2 and TRBJ2-3, with 9 positions matching TRBD2. This CDR3 region has 17 residues. Germline lookup yields CDR1 SGHTA and CDR2 FQGNSA. The V and J ends lost 8 bases and 6 bases, in that order; junction bases with no gene match: 18. The CDR3 is CASDTAGGGGAWDTQYF. The CDR3 DNA sequence: TGTGCCAGCGACACCGCAGGAGGCGGGGGGGCCTGGGATACGCAGTATTTT.

CDR3 loop: CASSVLAEPSGNTIYF. CDR3 bases: TGTGCCAGCAGCGTATTGGCCGAACCCTCTGGAAACACCATATATTTT. This chain links TRBV9 with TRBJ1-3, with D unclear. The germline V gene encodes CDR1 SGDLS and CDR2 YYNGEE. V lost 1 base and J lost 0, with 11 bases in between. The CDR3 totals 16 residues.

Here the CDR3 reads CASSISFGYEQYF. CDR3 in DNA: TGTGCCAGTAGTATCTCATTTGGCTACGAGCAGTACTTC. This rearrangement joins TRBV19 to TRBJ2-7; D remains ambiguous. Trimming removed 3 bases at V and 3 bases at J, with 9 bases between. Germline V lookup: CDR1 LNHDA, CDR2 SQIVND (reference sequence). The CDR3 is 13 amino acids.

The J gene is TRBJ1-2, the V gene TRBV7-9; D is unresolved. Between the trimmed V and J ends, which lost 1 base and 6 bases, there was a span of 9 bases. The germline V gene has CDR1 SEHNR and CDR2 FQNEAQ (reference sequence). The CDR3 runs to 13 residues. The DNA of the CDR3 is TGTGCCAGCAGCTTAGGTGCGGGAAATGGCTACACCTTC. Protein sequence: CASSLGAGNGYTF.

Only one count was recorded for this clone. J is TRBJ2-7 and V is TRBV6-4, with D uncertain. CDR3 length: 17 residues. V lost 2 bases and J 3 bases, leaving 20 bases between the germline ends. The V gene's germline CDR1 is MRHNA and CDR2 SNTAGT. CDR3 region: CASSDLIRPSRNYEQYF. The CDR3 DNA is TGTGCCAGCAGTGACCTCATCCGTCCCAGTAGAAACTACGAGCAGTACTTC.

The genes are TRBV30 and TRBJ2-2, with D possibly matching TRBD1 (6 bases). The CDR3 contains 13 residues. The V gene's germline CDR1 is GTSNPN and CDR2 SVGIG (reference sequence). The V end lost 8 bases, the J end lost 6 bases, and 16 bases lay between the germline ends. The CDR3 nucleotides read TGTGCCCGTACCCAGGGGATCTCCGGGGAGCTGTTTTTT. Translating it yields CARTQGISGELFF.

This clone was seen a handful of times. The V call is TRBV19, the J call TRBJ1-6; 12 bases match TRBD1. V was clipped by 4 bases and J by 9 bases; unmatched bases: 7. The CDR3 is made up of 16 amino acids. CDR1 and CDR2 (germline): LNHDA, SQIVND (reference sequence). The CDR3 DNA reads TGTGCCAGTAGTACGAAGGGACAGGGGGCAGGTTCACCCCTCCACTTT. Amino acid sequence: CASSTKGQGAGSPLHF. Complete variable domain (other parts from reference TRBV19 and TRBJ1-6): DGGITQSPKYLFRKEGQNVTLSCEQNLNHDAMYWYRQDPGQGLRLIYYSQIVNDFQKGDIAEGYSVSREKKESFPLTVTSAQKNPTAFYLCASSTKGQGAGSPLHFGNGTRLTVT.

This chain connects TRBV27 to TRBJ2-6, with D perhaps TRBD2 (5 bases). The CDR3 has 16 residues. Trimming removed 5 bases from V and 5 bases from J, with 16 bases in between. CDR1 and CDR2 from the germline V gene are MNHEY and SMNVEV (reference sequence). Here the CDR3 reads CASSLRRATRANVLTF. The DNA of the CDR3 is TGTGCCAGCAGTCTACGGCGGGCGACGAGGGCCAACGTCCTGACTTTC.

The rearrangement joins TRBV29-1 to TRBJ2-7, with D possibly called TRBD1 or TRBD2 (5 bases each). Germline V gives CDR1 SQVTM, CDR2 ANQGSEA. This CDR3 is built from 14 residues. Trimming stripped 3 bases from V and 2 bases from J, with 14 bases between. The CDR3: CSVDTRGSPYEQYF. DNA for the CDR3: TGCAGCGTTGATACGAGGGGCTCACCCTACGAGCAGTACTTC.

This chain uses TRBV19 with TRBJ1-2; D unresolved. The germline V gene encodes CDR1 LNHDA and CDR2 SQIVND (reference sequence). Trimming left V 5 bases short and J 4 bases short, with 17 bases between. The CDR3 has 15 amino acids. The CDR3 region is CASSPNSQSVYGYTF. The CDR3 DNA follows: TGTGCCAGTAGTCCCAACTCACAGTCCGTCTATGGCTACACCTTC.

A word on this clone: Other DNA sequences in this specimen translate into the identical CDR3. The J gene is TRBJ1-1, the V gene TRBV7-9; D uncertain. Germline loops: CDR1 SEHNR, CDR2 FQNEAQ (reference sequence). This CDR3 is built from 11 residues. V was clipped by 1 base and J by 5 bases, with 2 bases between them. CDR3 amino acids: CASSLGTEAFF. The CDR3 DNA reads as TGTGCCAGCAGCTTAGGTACTGAAGCTTTCTTT.

The count of this clone is one. The chain combines TRBV9 with TRBJ2-1; D gene uncertain. V lost 0 bases and J 6 bases, leaving 16 bases between the germline ends. Per the germline V gene, CDR1 is SGDLS and CDR2 is YYNGEE. This CDR3 contains 16 residues. CDR3 residues: CASSVAPILVSNEQFF. The CDR3 coding sequence is TGTGCCAGCAGCGTAGCTCCCATTCTAGTGAGCAATGAGCAGTTCTTC.

This clone turned up a few times. This chain uses TRBV7-9 with TRBJ2-1; unclear D gene. Trimming took off 5 bases at V and 8 bases at J, with 10 bases between the two ends. The germline gives CDR1 SEHNR, CDR2 FQNEAQ (reference sequence). The CDR3 totals 12 residues. Here the CDR3 reads CASSHGVHEQFF. For the CDR3, the DNA is TGTGCCAGCAGCCACGGCGTGCATGAGCAGTTCTTC.

V usage is TRBV10-2 and J usage is TRBJ1-3; 7 positions match TRBD1. Germline CDR1 reads WSHSY; CDR2 reads SAAADI. J gave up 3 bases and V 7 bases, and 3 bases lay outside the gene matches. The CDR3 loop spans 13 amino acids. CDR3 protein: CASTQGFGNTIYF. The CDR3 nucleotides are TGCGCCAGCACACAGGGGTTTGGAAACACCATATATTTT.

The chain's CDR3 is CAWTGGGPQETQYF. The CDR3 DNA follows: TGTGCCTGGACCGGAGGGGGACCCCAAGAGACCCAGTACTTC. This sequence joins TRBV30 and TRBJ2-5; D possibly matches TRBD1 or TRBD2 (6 bases each). Germline CDR1 and CDR2: GTSNPN and SVGIG (reference sequence). V shed 4 bases and J shed 1 base, with 13 bases lying between them. CDR3 size: 14 residues.

V usage is TRBV10-2 and J usage is TRBJ2-5, with a weak D call TRBD2 (5 bases). Germline V gene sequence: CDR1 WSHSY, CDR2 SAAADI. This CDR3 is 14 amino acids long. Trimming removed 2 bases at V and 4 bases at J, with 11 bases between. CDR3 sequence: CASSEAGLRETQYF. The CDR3, as DNA: TGCGCCAGCAGTGAGGCGGGTCTCCGAGAGACCCAGTACTTC.

The rearrangement joins TRBV9 to TRBJ1-1; no clear D. The CDR3 has 14 residues. V dropped 2 bases and J dropped 0 bases, with 8 bases sitting between them. Germline-derived CDR1 and CDR2 are SGDLS and YYNGEE. CDR3 loop: CASSVGDMNTEAFF. The CDR3 coding sequence is TGTGCCAGCAGCGTCGGGGATATGAACACTGAAGCTTTCTTT.

The chain links TRBV6-5 to TRBJ1-1, with TRBD1 matching 7 bases. Trimming cost V 9 bases and J 7 bases; bases outside gene matches: 5. The CDR3 spans 11 residues. Per germline, CDR1 MNHEY and CDR2 SVGAGI. For the CDR3, the DNA is TGTGCCAGTAAACAGGGGATTGAAGCTTTCTTT. Encoded protein: CASKQGIEAFF.

The chain is built from TRBV30 and TRBJ1-1; D is undetermined. V lost 2 bases and J 2 bases, leaving 12 bases between the germline ends. Germline CDR1 and CDR2: GTSNPN and SVGIG (reference sequence). CDR3 length: 14 residues. The CDR3 spells CAWSPDGINTEAFF. The CDR3 DNA sequence: TGTGCCTGGAGTCCCGACGGGATTAACACTGAAGCTTTCTTT.

CDR3 bases: TGTGCCAGCAGCCCGGGACAGGGAATGGGGGCCTGGGATGAGCAGTTCTTC. Translated: CASSPGQGMGAWDEQFF. This chain joins TRBV14 and TRBJ2-1; 9 bases map to TRBD1. The CDR3 runs to 17 residues. Germline V gives CDR1 SGHDN, CDR2 FVKESK. With V trimmed by 4 bases and J by 8 bases, 15 bases remained unmatched.

This chain uses TRBV7-6 with TRBJ1-5; D call uncertain. Germline V gene data show CDR1 as SGHVS and CDR2 as FNYEAQ. V was shortened by 2 bases and J by 4 bases, with 21 bases between the two germline ends. This CDR3 region has 18 residues. The CDR3 reads CASSLLNPRHSVNQPQHF. The CDR3 DNA follows: TGTGCCAGCAGCTTACTTAACCCGAGACACAGCGTGAATCAGCCCCAGCATTTT.

The chain couples TRBV29-1 to TRBJ1-1; 9 bases fit TRBD1. The CDR3 is made up of 13 amino acids. The V and J ends lost 6 bases and 2 bases, in that order; junction bases with no gene match: 4. From germline, CDR1 is SQVTM and CDR2 ANQGSEA. In DNA form, the CDR3 reads TGCAGCGTGCCGACAGGGGGTAACACTGAAGCTTTCTTT. This translates into CSVPTGGNTEAFF.

For this clone: Within the sample, other DNA sequences also encode this same CDR3. The rearrangement links TRBV13 to TRBJ2-6; D assignment may be TRBD1 or TRBD2 (6 bases each). Between the trimmed V and J ends, which lost 3 bases and 1 base, there was a span of 16 bases. Germline V gives CDR1 PRHDT, CDR2 FYEKMQ (reference sequence). The CDR3 has 18 residues. DNA for the CDR3: TGTGCCAGCAGCTTGGGACTCCCGGGGGCGTCTGGGGCCAACGTCCTGACTTTC. Its translation: CASSLGLPGASGANVLTF.

V and J are TRBV4-1 and TRBJ1-6; no reliable D call. Germline CDR1 and CDR2: MGHRA and YSYEKL. CDR3 length equals 16 residues. V dropped 0 bases and J dropped 10 bases, with 16 bases sitting between them. The CDR3 DNA reads TGCGCCAGCAGCCAAGAAACTCTGGGGTCGAGGTCACCCCTCCACTTT. Encoded protein: CASSQETLGSRSPLHF.

This clone has more than one count but fewer than ten. V gene TRBV21-1 combines with J gene TRBJ2-7; TRBD1 was called by the table and not checked on the DNA. TRBV21-1 is labeled a pseudogene. This CDR3 region has 13 residues. This chain's CDR3 is CASRHRGRGEQYF. Here the CDR3 DNA reads TGTGCCAGCAGACACAGGGGGCGCGGCGAGCAGTACTTC.

The genes are TRBV27 and TRBJ1-2; D remains unclear. The CDR3 consists of 13 residues. The germline V gene has CDR1 MNHEY and CDR2 SMNVEV (reference sequence). Trimming removed 3 bases from V and 6 bases from J, with 11 bases in between. The CDR3 DNA reads as TGTGCCAGCAGTTTCGCGGGCCTGAATGGCTACACCTTC. It is translated as CASSFAGLNGYTF.

The chain links TRBV2 to TRBJ1-6; no clear D gene. This CDR3 is 16 amino acids long. The germline gives CDR1 SNHLY, CDR2 FYNNEI. V was pared by 4 bases and J by 0 bases, with 10 bases between. DNA for the CDR3: TGTGCCAGCAGTGGTTCACAGAGCTCCTATAATTCACCCCTCCACTTT. Protein product: CASSGSQSSYNSPLHF.

V usage is TRBV15 and J usage is TRBJ1-4, with 7 bases fitting TRBD1. V gave up 11 bases and J gave up 8 bases; unmatched junction bases: 14. The CDR3 is 14 residues long. Per the germline V gene, CDR1 is LNHNV and CDR2 is YYDKDF (reference sequence). The CDR3: CAVTEDRALEKLFF. DNA for the CDR3: TGTGCCGTCACCGAAGACAGGGCGCTAGAAAAACTGTTTTTT.

V usage is TRBV27 and J usage is TRBJ2-5; D call uncertain. This CDR3 is built from 12 residues. V was clipped by 6 bases and J by 5 bases, with 10 bases between them. CDR1 and CDR2 (germline): MNHEY, SMNVEV (reference sequence). The CDR3 is CASSPHGETQYF. The CDR3 bases are TGTGCCAGCAGCCCCCACGGGGAGACCCAGTACTTC.

The J gene is TRBJ1-1, the V gene TRBV29-1; the D gene is possibly TRBD1 (5 bases). Germline loops: CDR1 SQVTM, CDR2 ANQGSEA. The CDR3 is 11 amino acids. V lost 8 bases, J lost 11 bases, and 18 bases lay in between. CDR3 amino acids: CSLLSGGEAFF. The CDR3 DNA reads as TGCAGCCTACTCAGCGGGGGTGAGGCTTTCTTT.

This clone was picked up one time. The rearrangement uses TRBV6-5 and TRBJ2-7; 11 positions match TRBD2. The junction had 5 bases not matched to a gene; V was cut back by 6 bases and J by 4 bases. CDR1 and CDR2 from the germline V gene are MNHEY and SVGAGI. The CDR3 length is 14 residues. The CDR3 is CASRLSGGGYEQYF. CDR3 sequence (DNA): TGTGCCAGCAGACTTAGCGGGGGGGGGTACGAGCAGTACTTC.

This clone was counted once. The chain joins TRBV9 to TRBJ2-7; a possible D gene is TRBD1 (5 bases). The germline V gene encodes CDR1 SGDLS and CDR2 YYNGEE. This CDR3 is built from 15 residues. V gave up 0 bases and J gave up 1 base, with 11 bases separating them. CDR3 region: CASSVDWTPSYEQYF. The CDR3, as DNA: TGTGCCAGCAGCGTAGACTGGACACCTTCCTACGAGCAGTACTTC.